This T cell receptor beta chain derives from a study of blood T cell repertoires in COVID-19. Germline V gene sequence: CDR1 SGHAT, CDR2 FQNNGV. The germline V and J ends were trimmed by 3 bases and 1 base, with 9 bases remaining between them. This CDR3 is built from 14 residues. In the authors' methods: How many nucleated cells were present was estimated from reference gene primer amplification. Data came from immunoSEQ multiplex PCR; TCRdb stores just in-frame clones and leaves some out. The D gene and trimming were derived from the DNA, and the V and J assignments and clone size from that table. The sample holds 300,000 or so clones; around 87% are singletons and the top ten take 1% to 1.5%.

The material sequenced was peripheral blood. The V and J genes are TRBV11-2 and TRBJ1-1; a possible D gene is TRBD1 (6 bases). The sequence came from a man between 65 and 80 years old with acute or convalescent COVID-19. The CDR3 region is CASSFDRQNTEAFF. The CDR3 DNA is TGTGCCAGCAGCTTTGACAGGCAGAACACTGAAGCTTTCTTT.